This TCR beta chain was captured in a study of post-analysis software for immune sequencing data. Study summary: Relapsing-remitting, secondary progressive and progressive-relapsing forms made up the multiple sclerosis disease courses.

This CDR3 region has 12 residues. The germline gives CDR1 MNHEY, CDR2 SVGAGI. V was trimmed by 6 bases and J by 15 bases, leaving 18 bases between them. Study-level points and caveats: Controls significantly exceeded multiple sclerosis patients in normalized Chao1 diversity. Five or six TRBV segments were more frequent in patients than controls; TRBV5-6, TRBV5-1 and TRBV20-1 belonged to this group.

Notes on this clonotype: Antigen unknown.

Presence of unique molecular identifiers characterized the TCR beta cDNA libraries. TCRdb re-called the PCR reads with MiXCR, one entry per CDR3 protein. The top ten clones hold under 6% of a sample with about 820,000 distinct CDR3 sequences, approximately 50% of them seen once. Sequenced sample: blood. This receptor was obtained from a girl aged 5-17 years with multiple sclerosis. The V gene is TRBV6-5, the J gene TRBJ2-1; either TRBD1 or TRBD2 may fit D (5 bases each). In nucleotides, the CDR3 is TGTGCCAGCAGCCCCTCCGGGGCCCAGCGGTTCTTC. This codes for CASSPSGAQRFF.